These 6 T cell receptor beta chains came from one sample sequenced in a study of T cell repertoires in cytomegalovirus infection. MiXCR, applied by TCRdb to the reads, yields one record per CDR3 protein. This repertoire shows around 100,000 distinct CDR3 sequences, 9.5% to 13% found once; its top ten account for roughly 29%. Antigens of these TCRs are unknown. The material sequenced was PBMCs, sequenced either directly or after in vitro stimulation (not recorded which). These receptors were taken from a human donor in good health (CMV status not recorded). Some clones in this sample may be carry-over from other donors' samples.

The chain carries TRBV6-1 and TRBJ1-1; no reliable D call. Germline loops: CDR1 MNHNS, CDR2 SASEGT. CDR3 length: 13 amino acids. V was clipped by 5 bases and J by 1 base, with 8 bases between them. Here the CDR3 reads CASSLWRNTEAFF. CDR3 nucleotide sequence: TGTGCCAGCAGTCTTTGGAGGAACACTGAAGCTTTCTTT.

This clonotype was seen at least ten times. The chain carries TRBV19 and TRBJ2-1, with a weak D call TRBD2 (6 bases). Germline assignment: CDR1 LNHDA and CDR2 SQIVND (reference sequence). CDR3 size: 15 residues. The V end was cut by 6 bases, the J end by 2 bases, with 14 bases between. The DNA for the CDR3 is TGTGCCAGTAGAGTGGAGGGCCGGACCTACAATGAGCAGTTCTTC. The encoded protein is CASRVEGRTYNEQFF.

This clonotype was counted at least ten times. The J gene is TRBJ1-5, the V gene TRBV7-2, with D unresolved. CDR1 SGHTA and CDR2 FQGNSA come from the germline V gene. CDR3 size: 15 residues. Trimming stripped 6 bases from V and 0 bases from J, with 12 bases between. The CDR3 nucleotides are TGTGCCAGCAGTTGGGCAGTGAATAGCAATCAGCCCCAGCATTTT. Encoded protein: CASSWAVNSNQPQHF.

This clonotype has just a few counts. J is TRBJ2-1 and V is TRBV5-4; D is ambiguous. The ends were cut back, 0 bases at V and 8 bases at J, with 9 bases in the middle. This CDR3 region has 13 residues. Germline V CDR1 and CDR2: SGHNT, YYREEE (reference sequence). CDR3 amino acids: CASSLGSEDEQFF. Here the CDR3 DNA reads TGTGCCAGCAGCTTGGGTTCCGAGGATGAGCAGTTCTTC.

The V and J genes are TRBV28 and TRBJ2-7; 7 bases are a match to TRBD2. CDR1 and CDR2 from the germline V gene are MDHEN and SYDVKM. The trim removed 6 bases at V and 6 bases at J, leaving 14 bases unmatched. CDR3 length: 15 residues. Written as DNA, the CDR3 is TGTGCCAGCAGAACGCCCTTGGGCGGGAGTACCGAGCAGTACTTC. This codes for CASRTPLGGSTEQYF.

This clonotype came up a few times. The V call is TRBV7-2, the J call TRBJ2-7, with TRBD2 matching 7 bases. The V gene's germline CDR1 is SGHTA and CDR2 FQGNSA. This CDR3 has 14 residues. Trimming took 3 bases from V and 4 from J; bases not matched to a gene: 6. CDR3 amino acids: CASSLRLADYEQYV. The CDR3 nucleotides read TGTGCCAGCAGCTTGAGGCTAGCGGATTACGAGCAGTACGTC.